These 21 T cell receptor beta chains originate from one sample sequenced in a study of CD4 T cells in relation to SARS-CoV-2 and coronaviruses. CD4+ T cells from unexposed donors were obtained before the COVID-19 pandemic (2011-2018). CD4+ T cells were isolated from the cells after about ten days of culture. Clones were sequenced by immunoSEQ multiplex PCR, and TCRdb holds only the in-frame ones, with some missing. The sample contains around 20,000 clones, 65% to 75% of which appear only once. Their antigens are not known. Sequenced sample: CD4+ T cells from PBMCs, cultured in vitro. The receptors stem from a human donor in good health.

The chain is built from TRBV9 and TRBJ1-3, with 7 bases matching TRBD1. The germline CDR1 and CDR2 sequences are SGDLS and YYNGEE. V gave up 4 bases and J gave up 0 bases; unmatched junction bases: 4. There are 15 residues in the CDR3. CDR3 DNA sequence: TGTGCCAGCAGCCGGGACAGCTACTCTGGAAACACCATATATTTT. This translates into CASSRDSYSGNTIYF. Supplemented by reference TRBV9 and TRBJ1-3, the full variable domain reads DSGVTQTPKHLITATGQRVTLRCSPRSGDLSVYWYQQSLDQGLQFLIQYYNGEERAKGNILERFSAQQFPDLHSELNLSSLELGDSALYFCASSRDSYSGNTIYFGEGSWLTVV.

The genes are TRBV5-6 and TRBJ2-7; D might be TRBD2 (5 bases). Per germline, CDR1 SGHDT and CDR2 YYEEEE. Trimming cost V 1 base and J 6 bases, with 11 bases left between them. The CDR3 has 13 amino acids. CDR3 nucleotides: TGTGCCAGCAGCTTGCCCGGGATACCCGAGCAGTACTTC. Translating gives CASSLPGIPEQYF.

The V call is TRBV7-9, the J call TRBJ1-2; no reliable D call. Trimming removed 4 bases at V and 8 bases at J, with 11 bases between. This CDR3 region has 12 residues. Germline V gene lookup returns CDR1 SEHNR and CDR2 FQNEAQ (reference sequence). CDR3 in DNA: TGTGCCAGCAGCTCTGATCTTTCAGGCTACACCTTC. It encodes CASSSDLSGYTF.

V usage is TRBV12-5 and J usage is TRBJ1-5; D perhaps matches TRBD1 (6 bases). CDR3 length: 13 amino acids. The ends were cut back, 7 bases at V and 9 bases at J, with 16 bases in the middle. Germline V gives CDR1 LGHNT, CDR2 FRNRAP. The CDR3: CASAPGQIRPQHF. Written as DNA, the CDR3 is TGTGCTAGTGCCCCGGGACAAATTCGGCCCCAGCATTTT.

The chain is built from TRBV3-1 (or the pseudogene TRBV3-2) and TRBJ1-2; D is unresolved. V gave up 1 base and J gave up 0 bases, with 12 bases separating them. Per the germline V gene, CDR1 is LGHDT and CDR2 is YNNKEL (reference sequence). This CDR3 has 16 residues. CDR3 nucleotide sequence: TGTGCCAGCAGCCAAGGGCCCGGCAGTTCTAACTATGGCTACACCTTC. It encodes CASSQGPGSSNYGYTF.

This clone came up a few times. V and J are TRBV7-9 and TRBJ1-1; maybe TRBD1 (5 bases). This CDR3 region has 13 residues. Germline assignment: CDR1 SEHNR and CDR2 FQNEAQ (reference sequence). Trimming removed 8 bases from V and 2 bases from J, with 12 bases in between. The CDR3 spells CASGQGVNTEAFF. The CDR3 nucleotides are TGTGCCAGCGGCCAAGGGGTAAACACTGAAGCTTTCTTT.

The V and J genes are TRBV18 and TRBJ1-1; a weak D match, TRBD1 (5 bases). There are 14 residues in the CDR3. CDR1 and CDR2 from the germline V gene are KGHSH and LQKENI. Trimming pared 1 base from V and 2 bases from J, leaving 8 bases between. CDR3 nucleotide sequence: TGTGCCAGCTCACCACTTGACAGAAACACTGAAGCTTTCTTT. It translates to CASSPLDRNTEAFF.

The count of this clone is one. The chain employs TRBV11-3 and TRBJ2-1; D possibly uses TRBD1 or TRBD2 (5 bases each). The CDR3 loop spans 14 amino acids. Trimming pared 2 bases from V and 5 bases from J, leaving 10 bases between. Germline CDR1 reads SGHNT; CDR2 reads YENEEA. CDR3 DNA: TGTGCCAGCAGCTTATGGGGGACCGACAATGAGCAGTTCTTC. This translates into CASSLWGTDNEQFF.

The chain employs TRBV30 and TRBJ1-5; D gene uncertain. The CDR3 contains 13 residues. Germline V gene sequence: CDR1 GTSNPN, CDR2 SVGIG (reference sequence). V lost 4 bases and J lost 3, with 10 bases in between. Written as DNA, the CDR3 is TGTGCCTGGAATTCGGACCCCAATCAGCCCCAGCATTTT. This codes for CAWNSDPNQPQHF.

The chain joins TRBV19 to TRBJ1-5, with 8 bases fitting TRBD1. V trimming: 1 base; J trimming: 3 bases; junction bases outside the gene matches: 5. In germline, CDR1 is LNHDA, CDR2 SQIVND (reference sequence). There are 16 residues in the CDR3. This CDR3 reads CASSIAGTGSNQPQHF. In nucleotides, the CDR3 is TGTGCCAGTAGTATAGCCGGGACAGGCTCCAATCAGCCCCAGCATTTT.

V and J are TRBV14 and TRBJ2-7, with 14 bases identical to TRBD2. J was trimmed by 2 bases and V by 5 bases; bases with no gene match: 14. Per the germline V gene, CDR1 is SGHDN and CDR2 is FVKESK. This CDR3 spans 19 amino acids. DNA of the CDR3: TGTGCCAGCAGCGACATCTCCGGGACTAGCGGGAGTCTCCCCTACGAGCAGTACTTC. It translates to CASSDISGTSGSLPYEQYF.

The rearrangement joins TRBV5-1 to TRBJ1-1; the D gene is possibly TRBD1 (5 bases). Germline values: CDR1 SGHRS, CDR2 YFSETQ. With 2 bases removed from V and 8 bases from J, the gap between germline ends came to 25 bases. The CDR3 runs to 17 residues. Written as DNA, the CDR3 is TGCGCCAGCAGCTTCAACCGACAGCGCGGGAACTTACGCGAAGCTTTCTTT. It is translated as CASSFNRQRGNLREAFF.

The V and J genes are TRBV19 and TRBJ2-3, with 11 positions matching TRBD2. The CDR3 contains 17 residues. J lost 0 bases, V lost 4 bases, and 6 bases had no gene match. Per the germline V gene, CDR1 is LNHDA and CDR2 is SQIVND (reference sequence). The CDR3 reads CASSSTSGSVSTDTQYF. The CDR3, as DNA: TGTGCCAGTAGTAGCACTAGCGGGAGCGTAAGCACAGATACGCAGTATTTT.

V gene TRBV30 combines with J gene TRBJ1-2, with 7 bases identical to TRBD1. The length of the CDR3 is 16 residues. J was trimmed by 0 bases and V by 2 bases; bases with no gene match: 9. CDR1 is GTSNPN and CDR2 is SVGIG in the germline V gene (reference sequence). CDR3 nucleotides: TGTGCCTGGAGTCCTACAGGGGCCCAAGCTAACTATGGCTACACCTTC. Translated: CAWSPTGAQANYGYTF.

The CDR3 DNA reads as TGTGCCAGCAGCCCCAGGACCAGGGGCGGGGAGCTGTTTTTT. Residues: CASSPRTRGGELFF. The rearrangement joins TRBV14 to TRBJ2-2; D is perhaps TRBD1 (6 bases). The CDR3 has 14 residues. Germline CDR1 SGHDN, CDR2 FVKESK. The V and J ends lost 4 bases and 7 bases respectively, with 13 bases between them.

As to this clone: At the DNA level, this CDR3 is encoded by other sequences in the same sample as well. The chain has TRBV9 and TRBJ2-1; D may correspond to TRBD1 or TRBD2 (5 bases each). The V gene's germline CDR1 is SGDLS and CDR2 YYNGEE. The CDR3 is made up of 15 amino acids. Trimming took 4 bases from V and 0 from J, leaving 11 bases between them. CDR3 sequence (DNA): TGTGCCAGCAGCACGAGGGGAAGCTCCTACAATGAGCAGTTCTTC. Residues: CASSTRGSSYNEQFF.

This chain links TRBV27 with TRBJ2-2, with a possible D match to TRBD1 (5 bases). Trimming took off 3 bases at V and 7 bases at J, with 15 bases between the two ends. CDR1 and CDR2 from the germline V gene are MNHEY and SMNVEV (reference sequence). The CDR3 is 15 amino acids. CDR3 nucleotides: TGTGCCAGCAGTTTGGGGAACAGGCCGGTCGGGGAGCTGTTTTTT. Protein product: CASSLGNRPVGELFF.

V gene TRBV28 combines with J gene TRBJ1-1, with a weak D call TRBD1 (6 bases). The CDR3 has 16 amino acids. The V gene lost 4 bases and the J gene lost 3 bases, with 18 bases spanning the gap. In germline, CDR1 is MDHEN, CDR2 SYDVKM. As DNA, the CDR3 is TGTGCCAGCAGTTCAACAGGGATAATTCCGGACACTGAAGCTTTCTTT. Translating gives CASSSTGIIPDTEAFF.

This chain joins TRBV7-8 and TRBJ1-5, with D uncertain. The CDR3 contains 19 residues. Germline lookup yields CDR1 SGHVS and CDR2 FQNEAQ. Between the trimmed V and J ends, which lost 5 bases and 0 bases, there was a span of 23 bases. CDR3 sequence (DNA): TGTGCCAGCAGCATATACATCCGCCCGACACGGACTAGCAATCAGCCCCAGCATTTT. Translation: CASSIYIRPTRTSNQPQHF.

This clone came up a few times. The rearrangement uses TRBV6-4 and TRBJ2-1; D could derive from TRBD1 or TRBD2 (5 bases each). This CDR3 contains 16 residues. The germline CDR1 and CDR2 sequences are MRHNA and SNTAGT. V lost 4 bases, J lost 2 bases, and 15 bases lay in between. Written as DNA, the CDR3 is TGTGCCAGCAGTGCCCGGGGCCGCGCCCCCTACAATGAGCAGTTCTTC. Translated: CASSARGRAPYNEQFF.

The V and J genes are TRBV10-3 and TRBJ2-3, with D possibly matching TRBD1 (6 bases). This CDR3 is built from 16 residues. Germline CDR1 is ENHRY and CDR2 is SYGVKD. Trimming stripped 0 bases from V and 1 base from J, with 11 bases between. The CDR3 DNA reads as TGTGCCATCAGTGAGTCAGGGGGTATAGGCACAGATACGCAGTATTTT. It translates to CAISESGGIGTDTQYF.